This T cell receptor (beta chain) derives from a study of control samples from healthy donors and cancer patients. Profiling relied on immunoSEQ multiplex PCR, and the TCRdb table lists in-frame clones only, not all of them. This table holds some 120,000 clones, roughly 87% found once. Sequenced sample: blood. The receptor comes from a middle-aged man in good health.

The DNA of the CDR3 is TGTGCCAGCAGCTCTAGACAGGGCGCAACTAATGAAAAACTGTTTTTT. Translating it yields CASSSRQGATNEKLFF. The rearrangement links TRBV5-4 to TRBJ1-4; TRBD1 aligns across 7 bases. CDR3 size: 16 residues. After removal of 3 bases from V and 0 bases from J, the junction contained 5 bases not matched to a gene. CDR1 SGHNT and CDR2 YYREEE come from the germline V gene (reference sequence).